This TCR beta chain was profiled in a study of cytotoxic CD8 clonotypes in ibrutinib-treated CLL. Study-level background: Response sampling took place at median about 12 months of treatment, range 6 to 36. Study observations and caveats: The study found public clonotypes uncommon, contracting or stable on treatment.

This clone was counted a single time. The antigen is undetermined. Sequencing was designed to attain a depth spanning 1 in 200,000 to 1 in 1 million T cells. Profiled with immunoSEQ multiplex PCR; TCRdb holds only in-frame clones, not every one. Of about 150,000 clones listed, approximately 80% are singletons. The germline gives CDR1 SGHRS, CDR2 YFSETQ. The CDR3 is made up of 18 amino acids. After removal of 4 bases from V and 0 bases from J, the junction contained 16 bases not matched to a gene. This chain links TRBV5-1 with TRBJ2-7, with 7 bases identical to TRBD1. The TCR was taken from a human donor with chronic lymphocytic leukemia. Here the sequenced sample was PBMCs, taken after 24 months of ibrutinib treatment. CDR3 nucleotides: TGCGCCAGCAGCCGCTCTAATATAACACAGGGGATCTCCTACGAGCAGTACTTC. Translating it yields CASSRSNITQGISYEQYF. The full variable domain, with the rest looked up from reference TRBV5-1 and TRBJ2-7, is KAGVTQTPRYLIKTRGQQVTLSCSPISGHRSVSWYQQTPGQGLQFLFEYFSETQRNKGNFPGRFSGRQFSNSRSEMNVSTLELGDSALYLCASSRSNITQGISYEQYFGPGTRLTVT.